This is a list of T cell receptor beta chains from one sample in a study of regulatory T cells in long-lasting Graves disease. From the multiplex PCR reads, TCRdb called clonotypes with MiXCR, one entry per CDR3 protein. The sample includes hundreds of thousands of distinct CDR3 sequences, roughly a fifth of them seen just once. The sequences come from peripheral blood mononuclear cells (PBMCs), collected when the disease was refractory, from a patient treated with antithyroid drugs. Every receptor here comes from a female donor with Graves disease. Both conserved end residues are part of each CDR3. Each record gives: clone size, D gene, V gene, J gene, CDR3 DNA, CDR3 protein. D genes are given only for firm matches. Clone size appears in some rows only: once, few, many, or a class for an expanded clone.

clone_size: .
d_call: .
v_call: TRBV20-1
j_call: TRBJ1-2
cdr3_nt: TGCAGTGCTAGAGATTACACTGATAACTATGGCTACACCTTC
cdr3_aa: CSARDYTDNYGYTF

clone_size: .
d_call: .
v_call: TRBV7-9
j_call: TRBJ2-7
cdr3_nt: TGTGCCAGCAGCTTTGACAGTGGCGAGCAGTACTTC
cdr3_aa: CASSFDSGEQYF

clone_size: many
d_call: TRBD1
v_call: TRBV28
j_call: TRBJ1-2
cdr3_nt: TGTGCCAGCAGTCCCCGGACAGGAAGGGACTATGGCTACACCTTC
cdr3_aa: CASSPRTGRDYGYTF

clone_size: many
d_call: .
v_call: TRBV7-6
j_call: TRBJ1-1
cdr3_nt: TGTGCCAGCAGCTCGGACGGCGAAATGAACACTGAAGCTTTCTTT
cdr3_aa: CASSSDGEMNTEAFF

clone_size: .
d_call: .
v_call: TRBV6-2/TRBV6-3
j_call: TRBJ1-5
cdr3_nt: TGTGCCAGCAGTTACTCGGCGGGCAGGCGGTATAGCAATCAGCCCCAGCATTTT
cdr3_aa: CASSYSAGRRYSNQPQHF

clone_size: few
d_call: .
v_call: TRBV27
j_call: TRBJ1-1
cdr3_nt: TGTGCCAGCAGTTTAAACCCCCGAATGGACACTGAAGCTTTCTTT
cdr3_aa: CASSLNPRMDTEAFF

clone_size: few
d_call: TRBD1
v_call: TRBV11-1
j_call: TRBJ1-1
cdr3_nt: TGTGCCAGCAGCCCCGGGACAGTGTTCGGGGACACTGAAGCTTTCTTT
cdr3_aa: CASSPGTVFGDTEAFF

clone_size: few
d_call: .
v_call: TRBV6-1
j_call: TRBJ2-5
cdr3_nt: TGTGCCAGCAGCCCTACGTCGGGAGTAGTAGAGACCCAGTACTTC
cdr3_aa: CASSPTSGVVETQYF

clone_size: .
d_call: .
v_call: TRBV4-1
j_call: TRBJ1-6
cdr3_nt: TGCGCCAGCAGCCAAGTAGGATATCGGGGTAATTCACCCCTCCACTTT
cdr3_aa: CASSQVGYRGNSPLHF

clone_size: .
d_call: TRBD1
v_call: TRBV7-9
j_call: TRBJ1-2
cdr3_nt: TGTGCCAGCAGCTACGGACAGGCGTATTATAACTATGGCTACACCTTC
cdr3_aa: CASSYGQAYYNYGYTF

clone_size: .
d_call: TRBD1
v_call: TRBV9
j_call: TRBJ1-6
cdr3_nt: TGTGCCAGCAGCGTAAACCTTCTGGGACAGGGACCAGATTCACCCCTCCACTTT
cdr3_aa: CASSVNLLGQGPDSPLHF

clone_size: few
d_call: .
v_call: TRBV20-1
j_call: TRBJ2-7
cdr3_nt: TGCAGTGCTAGAGAGGCGGGGTGGCAGTACTTC
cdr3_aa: CSAREAGWQYF

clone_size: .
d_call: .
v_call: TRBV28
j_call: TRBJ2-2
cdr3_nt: TGTGCCAGCAGCCTAACACGGTCCGGGGAGCTGTTTTTT
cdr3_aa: CASSLTRSGELFF

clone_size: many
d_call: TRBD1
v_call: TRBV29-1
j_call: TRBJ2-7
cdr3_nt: TGCAGCGTTCAGGGACAGGGAGCCTACGAGCAGTACTTC
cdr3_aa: CSVQGQGAYEQYF

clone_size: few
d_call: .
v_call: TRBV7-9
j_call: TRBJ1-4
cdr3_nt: TGTGCCAGCAGCCGTAGGGAGGGTGATGAAAAACTGTTTTTT
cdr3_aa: CASSRREGDEKLFF

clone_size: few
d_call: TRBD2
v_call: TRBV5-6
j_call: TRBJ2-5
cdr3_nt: TGTGCCAGCAGCTTGATACTAGCGGGAACGGGGACCCAGTACTTC
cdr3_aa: CASSLILAGTGTQYF

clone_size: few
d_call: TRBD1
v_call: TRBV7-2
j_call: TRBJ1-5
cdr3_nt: TGTGCCAGCAGCTTAGGACAGGGCTTCGATCAGCCCCAGCATTTT
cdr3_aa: CASSLGQGFDQPQHF

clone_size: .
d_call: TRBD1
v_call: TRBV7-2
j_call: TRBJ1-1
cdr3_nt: TGTGCCAGCAGCTTAGTTCCACTTGACAGGGTGAACACTGAAGCTTTCTTT
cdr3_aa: CASSLVPLDRVNTEAFF

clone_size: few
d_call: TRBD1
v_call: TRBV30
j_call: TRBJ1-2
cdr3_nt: TGTGCCTGGTACCGGGACAGGGTTAAATTGTCCAAGGGGAGGCGTGATGGCTACACCTTC
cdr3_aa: CAWYRDRVKLSKGRRDGYTF

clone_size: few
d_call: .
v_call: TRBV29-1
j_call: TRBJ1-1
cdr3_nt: TGCAGCGTTGAGACCCGGTTAACGACTGAAGCTTTCTTT
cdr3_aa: CSVETRLTTEAFF

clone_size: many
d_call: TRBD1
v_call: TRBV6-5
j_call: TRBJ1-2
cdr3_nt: TGTGCCAGCAGTTACTCGAGGGGGACAGGGATTAACTATGGCTACACCTTC
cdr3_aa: CASSYSRGTGINYGYTF

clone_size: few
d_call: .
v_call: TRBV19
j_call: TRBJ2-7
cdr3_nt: TGTGCCAGCCGAGATGGATTGCGACAGTCCCCCTACGAGCAGTACTTC
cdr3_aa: CASRDGLRQSPYEQYF

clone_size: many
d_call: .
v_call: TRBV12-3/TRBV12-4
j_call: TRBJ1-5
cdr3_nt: TGTGCCAGCAGTTTTGGGGATCATCAGCCCCAGCATTTT
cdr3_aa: CASSFGDHQPQHF

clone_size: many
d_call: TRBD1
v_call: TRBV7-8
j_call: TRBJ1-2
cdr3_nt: TGTGCCAGCAGCCCGACAGGGTCTAACTATGGCTACACCTTC
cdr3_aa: CASSPTGSNYGYTF

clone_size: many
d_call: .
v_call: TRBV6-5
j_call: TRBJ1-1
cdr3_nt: TGTGCCAGCAGTTATTTTACAGACACTGAAGCTTTCTTT
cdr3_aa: CASSYFTDTEAFF

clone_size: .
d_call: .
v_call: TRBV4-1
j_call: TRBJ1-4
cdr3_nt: TGCGCCAGCAGCCAAGACATGTGGACCCTGACTGCAACTAATGAAAAACTGTTTTTT
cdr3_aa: CASSQDMWTLTATNEKLFF

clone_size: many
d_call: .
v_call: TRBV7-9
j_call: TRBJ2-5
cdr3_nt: TGTGCCAGCAGCTCATGGTCGATGGGGACCCTGGAGACCCAGTACTTC
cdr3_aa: CASSSWSMGTLETQYF

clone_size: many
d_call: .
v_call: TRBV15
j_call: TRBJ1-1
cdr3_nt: TGTGCCACCAGCAGGACTTCGAACACTGAAGCTTTCTTT
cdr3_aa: CATSRTSNTEAFF

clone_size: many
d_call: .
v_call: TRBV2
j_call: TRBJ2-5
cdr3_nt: TGTGCCAGCAGTCCTCAGGGATTGGAGACCCAGTACTTC
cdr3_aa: CASSPQGLETQYF

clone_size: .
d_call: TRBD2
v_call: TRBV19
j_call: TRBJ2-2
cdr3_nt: TGTGCCAGTAGCTGGGAGGGTTACACCGGGGAGCTGTTTTTT
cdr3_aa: CASSWEGYTGELFF

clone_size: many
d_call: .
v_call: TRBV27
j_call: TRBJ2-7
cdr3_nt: TGTGCCAGCAGTTTAAAGGGACTGGGGGGCTACGAGCAGTACTTC
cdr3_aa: CASSLKGLGGYEQYF

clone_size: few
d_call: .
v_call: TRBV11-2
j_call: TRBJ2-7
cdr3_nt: TGTGCCAGCAGCTTAGATCCCCAGAACTCCTACGAGCAGTACTTC
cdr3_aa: CASSLDPQNSYEQYF

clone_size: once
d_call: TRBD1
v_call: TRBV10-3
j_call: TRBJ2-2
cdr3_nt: TGTGCCGCACAGACCCGGGACAGGGGAGCCCGGGCCGGGGAGCTGTTTTTT
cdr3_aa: CAAQTRDRGARAGELFF

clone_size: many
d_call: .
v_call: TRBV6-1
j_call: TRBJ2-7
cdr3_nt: TGTGCCAGCAGTGCTGATAGGTACGAGCAGTACTTC
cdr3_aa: CASSADRYEQYF

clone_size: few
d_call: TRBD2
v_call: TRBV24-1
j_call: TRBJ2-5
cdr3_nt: TGTGCCACCAGTGACTCTAGCGGGGGGGCCCCGTACCAAGAGACCCAGTACTTC
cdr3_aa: CATSDSSGGAPYQETQYF

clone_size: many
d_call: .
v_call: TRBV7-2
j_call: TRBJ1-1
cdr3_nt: TGTGCCAGCAGCTTAGCGCGGTTGGTAGGGTTCACTGAAGCTTTCTTT
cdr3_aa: CASSLARLVGFTEAFF

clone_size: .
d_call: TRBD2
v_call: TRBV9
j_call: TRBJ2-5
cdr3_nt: TGTGCCAGTAAAAGGACTAGCGGTTTAGGGACCCAGTACTTC
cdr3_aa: CASKRTSGLGTQYF

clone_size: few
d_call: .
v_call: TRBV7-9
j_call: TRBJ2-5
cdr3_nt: TGTGCCAGCAGCCCGCCCTGGCGGAACCAAGAGACCCAGTACTTC
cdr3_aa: CASSPPWRNQETQYF

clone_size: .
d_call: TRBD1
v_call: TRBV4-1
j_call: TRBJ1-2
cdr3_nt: TGCGCCAGCAGCCAAGATCTGACAGGGGGTAAATATGGCTACACCTTC
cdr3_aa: CASSQDLTGGKYGYTF

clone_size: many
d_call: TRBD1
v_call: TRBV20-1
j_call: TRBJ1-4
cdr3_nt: TGCAGTGCTAGGCGGACAGGGGGCCGAAATGAAAAACTGTTTTTT
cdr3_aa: CSARRTGGRNEKLFF